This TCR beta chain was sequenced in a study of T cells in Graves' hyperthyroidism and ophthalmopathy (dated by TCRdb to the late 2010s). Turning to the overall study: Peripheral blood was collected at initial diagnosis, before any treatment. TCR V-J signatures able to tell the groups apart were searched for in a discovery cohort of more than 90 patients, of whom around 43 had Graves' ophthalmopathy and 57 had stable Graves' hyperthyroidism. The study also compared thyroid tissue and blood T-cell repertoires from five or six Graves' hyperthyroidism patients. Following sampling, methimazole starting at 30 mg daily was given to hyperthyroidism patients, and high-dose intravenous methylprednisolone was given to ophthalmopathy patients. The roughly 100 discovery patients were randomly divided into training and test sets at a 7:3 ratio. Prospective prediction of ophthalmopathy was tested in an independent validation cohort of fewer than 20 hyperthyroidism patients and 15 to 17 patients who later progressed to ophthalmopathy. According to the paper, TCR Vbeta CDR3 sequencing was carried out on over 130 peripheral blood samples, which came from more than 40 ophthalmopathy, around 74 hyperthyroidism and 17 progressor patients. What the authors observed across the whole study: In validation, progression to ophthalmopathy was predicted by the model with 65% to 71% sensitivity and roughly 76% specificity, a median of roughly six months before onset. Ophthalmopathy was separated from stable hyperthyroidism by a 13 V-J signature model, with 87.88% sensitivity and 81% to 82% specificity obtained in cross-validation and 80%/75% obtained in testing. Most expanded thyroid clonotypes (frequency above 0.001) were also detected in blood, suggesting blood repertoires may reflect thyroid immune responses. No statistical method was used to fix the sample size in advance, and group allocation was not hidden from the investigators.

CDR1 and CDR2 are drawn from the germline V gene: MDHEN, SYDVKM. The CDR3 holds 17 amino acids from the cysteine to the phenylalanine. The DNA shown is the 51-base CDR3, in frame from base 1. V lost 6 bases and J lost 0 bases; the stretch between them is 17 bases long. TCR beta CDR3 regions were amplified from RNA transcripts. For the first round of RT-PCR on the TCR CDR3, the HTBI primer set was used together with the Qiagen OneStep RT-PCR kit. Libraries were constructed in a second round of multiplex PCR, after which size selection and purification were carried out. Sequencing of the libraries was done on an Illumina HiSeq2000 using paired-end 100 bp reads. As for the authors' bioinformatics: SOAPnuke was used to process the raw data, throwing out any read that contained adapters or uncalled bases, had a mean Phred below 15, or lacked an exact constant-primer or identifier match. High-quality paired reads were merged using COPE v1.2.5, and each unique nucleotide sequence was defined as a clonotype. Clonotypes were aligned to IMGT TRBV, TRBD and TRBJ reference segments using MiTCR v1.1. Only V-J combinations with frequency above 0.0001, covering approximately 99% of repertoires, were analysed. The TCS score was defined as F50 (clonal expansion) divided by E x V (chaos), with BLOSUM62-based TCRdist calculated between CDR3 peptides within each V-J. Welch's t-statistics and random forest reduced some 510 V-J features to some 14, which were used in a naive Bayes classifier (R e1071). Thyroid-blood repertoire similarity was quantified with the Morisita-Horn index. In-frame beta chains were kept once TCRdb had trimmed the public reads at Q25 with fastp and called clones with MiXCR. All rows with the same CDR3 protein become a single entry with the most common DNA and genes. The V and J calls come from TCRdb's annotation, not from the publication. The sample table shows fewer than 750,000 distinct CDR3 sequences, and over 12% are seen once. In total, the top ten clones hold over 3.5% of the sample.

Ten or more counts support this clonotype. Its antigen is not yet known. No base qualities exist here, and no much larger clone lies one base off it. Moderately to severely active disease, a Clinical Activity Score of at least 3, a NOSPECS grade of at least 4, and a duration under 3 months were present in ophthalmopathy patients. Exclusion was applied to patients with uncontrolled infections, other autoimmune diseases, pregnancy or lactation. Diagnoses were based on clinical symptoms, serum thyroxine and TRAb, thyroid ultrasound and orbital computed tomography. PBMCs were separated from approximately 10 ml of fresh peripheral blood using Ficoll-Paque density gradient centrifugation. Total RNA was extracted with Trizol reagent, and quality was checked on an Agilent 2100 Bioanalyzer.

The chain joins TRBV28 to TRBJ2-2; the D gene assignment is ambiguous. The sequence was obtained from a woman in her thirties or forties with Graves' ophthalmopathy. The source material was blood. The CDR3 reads CASSNWTAIPNTGELFF. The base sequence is TGTGCCAGCAGCAATTGGACGGCGATCCCGAACACCGGGGAGCTGTTTTTT.